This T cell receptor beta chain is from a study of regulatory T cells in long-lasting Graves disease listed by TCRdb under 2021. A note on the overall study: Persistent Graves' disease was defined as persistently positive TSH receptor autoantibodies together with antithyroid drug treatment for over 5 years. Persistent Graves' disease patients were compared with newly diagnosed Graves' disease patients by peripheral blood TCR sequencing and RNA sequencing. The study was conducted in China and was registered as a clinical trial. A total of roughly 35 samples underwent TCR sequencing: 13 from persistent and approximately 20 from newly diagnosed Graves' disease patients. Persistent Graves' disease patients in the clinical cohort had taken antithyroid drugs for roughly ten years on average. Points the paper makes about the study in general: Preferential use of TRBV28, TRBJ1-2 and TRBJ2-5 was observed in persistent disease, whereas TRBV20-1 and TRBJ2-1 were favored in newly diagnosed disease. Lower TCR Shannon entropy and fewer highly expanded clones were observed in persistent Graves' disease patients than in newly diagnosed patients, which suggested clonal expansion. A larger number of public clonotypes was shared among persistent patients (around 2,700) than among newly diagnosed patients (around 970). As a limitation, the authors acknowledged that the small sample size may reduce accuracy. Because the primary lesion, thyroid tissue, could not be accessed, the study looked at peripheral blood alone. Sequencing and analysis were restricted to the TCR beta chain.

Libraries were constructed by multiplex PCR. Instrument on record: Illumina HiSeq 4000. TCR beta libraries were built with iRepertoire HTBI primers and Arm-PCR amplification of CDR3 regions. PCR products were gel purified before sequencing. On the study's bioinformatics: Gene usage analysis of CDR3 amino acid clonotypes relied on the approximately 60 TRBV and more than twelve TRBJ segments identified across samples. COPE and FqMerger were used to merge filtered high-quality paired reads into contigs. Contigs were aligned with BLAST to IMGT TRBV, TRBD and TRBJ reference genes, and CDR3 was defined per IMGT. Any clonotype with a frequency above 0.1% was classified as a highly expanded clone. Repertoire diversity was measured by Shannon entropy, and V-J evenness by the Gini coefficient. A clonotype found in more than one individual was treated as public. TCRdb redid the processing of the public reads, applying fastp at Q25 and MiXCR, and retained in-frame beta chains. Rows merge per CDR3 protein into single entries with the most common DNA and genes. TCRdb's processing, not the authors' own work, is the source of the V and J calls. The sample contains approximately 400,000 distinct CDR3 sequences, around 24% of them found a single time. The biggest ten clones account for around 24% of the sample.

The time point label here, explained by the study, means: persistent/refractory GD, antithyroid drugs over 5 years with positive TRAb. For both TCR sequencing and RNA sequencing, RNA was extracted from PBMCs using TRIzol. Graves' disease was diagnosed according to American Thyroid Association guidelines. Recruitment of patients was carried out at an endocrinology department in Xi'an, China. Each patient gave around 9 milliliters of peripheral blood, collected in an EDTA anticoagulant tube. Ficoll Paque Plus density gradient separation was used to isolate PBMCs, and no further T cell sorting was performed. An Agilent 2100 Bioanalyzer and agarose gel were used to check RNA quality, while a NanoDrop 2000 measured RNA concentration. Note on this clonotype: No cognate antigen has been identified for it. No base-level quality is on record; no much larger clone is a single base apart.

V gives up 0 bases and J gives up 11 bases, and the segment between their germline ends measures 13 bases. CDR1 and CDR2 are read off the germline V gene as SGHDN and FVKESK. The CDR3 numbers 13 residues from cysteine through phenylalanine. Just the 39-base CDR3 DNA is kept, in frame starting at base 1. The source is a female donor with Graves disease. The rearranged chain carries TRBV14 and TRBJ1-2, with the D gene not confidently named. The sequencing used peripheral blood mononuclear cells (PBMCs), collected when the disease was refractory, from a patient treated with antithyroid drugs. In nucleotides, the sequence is TGTGCCAGCAGCCAAGATTTAGGACCCTGGTACACCTTC. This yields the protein CASSQDLGPWYTF.